Presented here are 17 T cell receptor beta chains from one specimen sequenced in a study of CD8+ T cells in alopecia areata (dated by TCRdb to 2017 to 2018). Explained via the paper, the time point label denotes: baseline before oral tofacitinib. The receptor library was made with the immunoSEQ multiplex PCR assay. For TCR sequencing, RNA was extracted from every sample and reverse transcribed into cDNA to serve as template. Entries here come from immuneACCESS through TCRdb and include only in-frame sequences with V and J called. Some clones fail to appear in such tables; in the studies checked, an unresolved V gene covers under half of the shortfall, and the cause of the remainder is unknown. This sample has approximately 150,000 clones in its table, and about nine tenths of those were observed once. Roughly 16% of the sample comes from the top ten. The sequences come from CD8+ T cells sorted from blood, collected at week 0. These receptors were collected from a human donor with alopecia areata.

The chain employs TRBV27 and TRBJ2-7; 7 nucleotides align to TRBD1. This CDR3 has 14 residues. Per the germline V gene, CDR1 is MNHEY and CDR2 is SMNVEV (reference sequence). V lost 6 bases to trimming and J lost 3 bases; unmatched junction nucleotides: 8. DNA of the CDR3: TGTGCCAGCAGAGACAGGGCTGGCTACTACGAGCAGTACTTC. This encodes CASRDRAGYYEQYF.

The CDR3 nucleotides read TGTGCCTGGAGCCGGGACGAAGAGACCCAGTACTTC. Translation gives CAWSRDEETQYF. The V call is TRBV30, the J call TRBJ2-5; D is tentatively TRBD1 or TRBD2 (5 bases each). CDR1 is GTSNPN, CDR2 SVGIG, per germline (reference sequence). The V and J ends lost 3 bases and 3 bases respectively, with 8 bases between them. CDR3 length: 12 amino acids.

J is TRBJ1-1 and V is TRBV5-4, with D unresolved. Trimming removed 0 bases at V and 6 bases at J, with 9 bases between. Looked up from germline, CDR1 is SGHNT and CDR2 is YYREEE (reference sequence). The CDR3 is 13 amino acids. The CDR3 DNA sequence: TGTGCCAGCAGCTTGGAGGCCTCCGCTGAAGCTTTCTTT. This translates into CASSLEASAEAFF.

The rearrangement links TRBV7-3 to TRBJ1-1, with a possible D match to TRBD1 (6 bases). CDR1 SGHTA and CDR2 FQGTGA come from the germline V gene. V gave up 2 bases and J gave up 7 bases, with 8 bases separating them. CDR3 size: 12 residues. The chain's CDR3 is CASSLETGEAFF. CDR3 DNA: TGTGCCAGCAGCTTAGAGACAGGTGAAGCTTTCTTT.

V gene TRBV7-2 combines with J gene TRBJ2-7; the match to TRBD2 covers 10 bases. This CDR3 spans 15 amino acids. Losses at the gene ends were 5 bases for V and 6 bases for J; bases not matched to a gene: 10. Germline V gene sequence: CDR1 SGHTA, CDR2 FQGNSA. The CDR3: CASSITSGASSEQYF. CDR3 nucleotide sequence: TGTGCCAGCAGCATCACTAGCGGGGCCTCATCCGAGCAGTACTTC.

This clone was seen only a few times. The V and J genes are TRBV7-9 and TRBJ2-4; D gene ambiguous. The CDR3 runs to 12 residues. CDR1 is SEHNR, CDR2 FQNEAQ, per germline (reference sequence). Between the trimmed V and J ends, which lost 3 bases and 6 bases, there was a span of 6 bases. CDR3 region: CASSLKGNIQYF. CDR3 DNA sequence: TGTGCCAGCAGCTTGAAGGGAAACATTCAGTACTTC.

As regards this clone: At the DNA level, this CDR3 is encoded by other sequences in the same sample as well. This chain links TRBV29-1 with TRBJ2-7, with TRBD1 as a possible D gene (5 bases). The CDR3 length is 12 residues. V lost 4 bases and J 1 base, leaving 8 bases between the germline ends. Germline loops: CDR1 SQVTM, CDR2 ANQGSEA. CDR3 in DNA: TGCAGCGTTGTTCAGGGTTCCTACGAGCAGTACTTC. Its translation is CSVVQGSYEQYF.

The chain couples TRBV6-5 to TRBJ2-7, with 8 bases lining up with TRBD1. The CDR3 is 15 amino acids. Germline V lookup: CDR1 MNHEY, CDR2 SVGAGI. J gave up 2 bases and V 6 bases, and 9 bases lay outside the gene matches. This CDR3 is CASSRGTGAPYEQYF. The CDR3, as DNA: TGTGCCAGCAGCCGCGGGACAGGAGCCCCCTACGAGCAGTACTTC.

This chain uses TRBV29-1 with TRBJ1-2; D not resolved. V was pared by 5 bases and J by 3 bases, with 7 bases between. CDR1 and CDR2 from the germline V gene are SQVTM and ANQGSEA. This CDR3 has 11 amino acids. CDR3 sequence: CSVRQDYGYTF. DNA of the CDR3: TGCAGCGTTCGCCAGGACTATGGCTACACCTTC.

The V call is TRBV14, the J call TRBJ2-1; D is perhaps TRBD1 (6 bases). CDR3 length: 14 residues. V was shortened by 1 base and J by 7 bases, with 11 bases between the two germline ends. Germline V gene lookup returns CDR1 SGHDN and CDR2 FVKESK. CDR3 sequence reads: CASSQGRGINEQFF. CDR3 DNA sequence: TGTGCCAGCAGCCAAGGAAGGGGGATTAATGAGCAGTTCTTC.

The gene calls are TRBV6-5 and TRBJ1-1; D gene unclear. The CDR3 extends over 14 amino acids. V lost 0 bases to trimming and J lost 5 bases, with 10 bases between them. CDR1 and CDR2 from the germline V gene are MNHEY and SVGAGI. As DNA, the CDR3 is TGTGCCAGCAGTTACTCCGGGGTTGGGACTGAAGCTTTCTTT. Translating gives CASSYSGVGTEAFF.

This clone turned up a few times. This sample also contains other DNA sequences that code for the same CDR3. The V gene is TRBV7-9, the J gene TRBJ1-1; D gene uncertain. With 1 base removed from V and 5 bases from J, the gap between germline ends came to 8 bases. Germline-derived CDR1 and CDR2 are SEHNR and FQNEAQ (reference sequence). This CDR3 is 13 amino acids long. The CDR3 loop is CASSLESGTEAFF. DNA for the CDR3: TGTGCCAGCAGCTTAGAAAGCGGTACTGAAGCTTTCTTT.

This chain joins TRBV27 and TRBJ1-1, with D maybe TRBD1 (6 bases). Trimming took 4 bases from V and 5 from J, leaving 17 bases between them. There are 15 residues in the CDR3. Germline CDR1 reads MNHEY; CDR2 reads SMNVEV (reference sequence). The DNA for the CDR3 is TGTGCCAGCAGTTGGGGCCCGGGGGGCAATACTGAAGCTTTCTTT. It specifies CASSWGPGGNTEAFF.

The V call is TRBV7-7, the J call TRBJ1-6, with TRBD1 matching 12 bases. This CDR3 is built from 19 residues. Germline V gene sequence: CDR1 SSHAT, CDR2 FNYEAQ (reference sequence). V shed 4 bases and J 5 bases; nucleotides not matched to a gene: 12. The CDR3 DNA reads TGTGCCAGCAGCTCTCCCTACGGGACAGGGGGCCCGAATAATTCACCCCTCCACTTT. Protein: CASSSPYGTGGPNNSPLHF.

V and J are TRBV4-1 and TRBJ2-7; TRBD1 agrees at 7 bases. The ends lost 2 bases at V and 3 bases at J; junction bases unmatched: 10. CDR3 length: 16 amino acids. Germline-derived CDR1 and CDR2 are MGHRA and YSYEKL. The CDR3 DNA reads TGCGCCAGCAGCCAATCTTCGACAGGGAAAGGCTACGAGCAGTACTTC. Residues: CASSQSSTGKGYEQYF.

This clone occurred once. The V gene is TRBV7-2, the J gene TRBJ2-3, with D possibly matching TRBD2 (5 bases). This CDR3 region has 16 residues. The ends were cut back, 7 bases at V and 0 bases at J, with 17 bases in the middle. Germline lookup yields CDR1 SGHTA and CDR2 FQGNSA. The CDR3 protein is CASNFNSAASTDTQYF. CDR3 nucleotides: TGTGCCAGCAATTTTAACTCAGCGGCTAGCACAGATACGCAGTATTTT.

The chain employs TRBV5-1 and TRBJ1-4; 8 bases agree with TRBD1. CDR3 size: 16 residues. With 4 bases clipped from V and 7 bases from J, the junction kept 12 bases outside the gene matches. Germline V gene lookup returns CDR1 SGHRS and CDR2 YFSETQ. The CDR3 coding sequence is TGCGCCAGCAGCGGCGGTCCGGACAGGGAGAGTGAAAAACTGTTTTTT. This sequence encodes CASSGGPDRESEKLFF.